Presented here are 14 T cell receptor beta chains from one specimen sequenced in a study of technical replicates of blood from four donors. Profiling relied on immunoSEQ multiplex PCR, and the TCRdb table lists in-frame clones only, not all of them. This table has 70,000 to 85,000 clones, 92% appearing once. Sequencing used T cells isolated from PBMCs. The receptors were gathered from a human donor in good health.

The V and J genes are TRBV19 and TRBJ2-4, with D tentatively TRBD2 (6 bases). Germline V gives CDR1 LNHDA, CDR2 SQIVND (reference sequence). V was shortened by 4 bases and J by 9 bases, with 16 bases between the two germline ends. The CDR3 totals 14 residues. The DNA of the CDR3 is TGTGCCAGTAGTAACCCTCAGGGAGGAAGCATTCAGTACTTC. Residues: CASSNPQGGSIQYF.

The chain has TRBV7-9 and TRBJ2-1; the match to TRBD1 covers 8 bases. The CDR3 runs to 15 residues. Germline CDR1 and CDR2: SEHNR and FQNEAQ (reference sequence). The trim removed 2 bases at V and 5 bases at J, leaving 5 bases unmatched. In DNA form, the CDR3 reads TGTGCCAGCAGCTTACAGGGGGCGCGGGACAATGAGCAGTTCTTC. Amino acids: CASSLQGARDNEQFF.

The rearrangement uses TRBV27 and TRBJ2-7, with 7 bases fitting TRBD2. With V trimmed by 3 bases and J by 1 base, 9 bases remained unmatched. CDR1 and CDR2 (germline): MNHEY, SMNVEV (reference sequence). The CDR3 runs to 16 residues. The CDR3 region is CASSFGAGEKSYEQYF. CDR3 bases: TGTGCCAGCAGTTTCGGTGCGGGAGAGAAGTCCTACGAGCAGTACTTC.

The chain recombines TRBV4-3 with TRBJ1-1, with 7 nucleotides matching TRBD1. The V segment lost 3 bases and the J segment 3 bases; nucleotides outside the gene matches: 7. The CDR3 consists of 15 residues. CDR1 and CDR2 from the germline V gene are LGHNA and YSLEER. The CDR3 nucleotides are TGCGCCAGCAGCCAGACAGGGTCGCTGGACACTGAAGCTTTCTTT. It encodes CASSQTGSLDTEAFF.

The CDR3 nucleotides are TGTGCCAGCAGCGTAGTACAGGGGGGCGAGCAGTACTTC. This encodes CASSVVQGGEQYF. The chain carries TRBV9 and TRBJ2-7; 8 bases line up with TRBD1. The V gene end was trimmed by 0 bases and the J gene end by 6 bases; junction bases not matched to a gene: 2. This CDR3 comprises 13 residues. Germline CDR1 SGDLS, CDR2 YYNGEE.

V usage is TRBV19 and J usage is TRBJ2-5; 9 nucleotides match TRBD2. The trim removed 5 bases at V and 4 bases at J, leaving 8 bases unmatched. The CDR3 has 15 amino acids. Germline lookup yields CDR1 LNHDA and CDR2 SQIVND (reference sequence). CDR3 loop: CASSFASGDGETQYF. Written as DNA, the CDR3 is TGTGCCAGTAGTTTCGCTAGCGGGGATGGAGAGACCCAGTACTTC.

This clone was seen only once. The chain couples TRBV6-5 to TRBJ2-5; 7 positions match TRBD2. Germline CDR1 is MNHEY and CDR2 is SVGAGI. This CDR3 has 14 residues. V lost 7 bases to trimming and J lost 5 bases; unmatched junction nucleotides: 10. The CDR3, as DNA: TGTGCCAGCAAAAAAGTAGTGGGGGGGGAGACCCAGTACTTC. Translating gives CASKKVVGGETQYF.

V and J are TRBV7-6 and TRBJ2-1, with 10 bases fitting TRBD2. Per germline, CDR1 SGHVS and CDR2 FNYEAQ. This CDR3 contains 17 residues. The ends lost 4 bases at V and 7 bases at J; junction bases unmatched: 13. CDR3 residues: CASSSLGGSGRYNEQFF. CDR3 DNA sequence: TGTGCCAGCAGCTCCCTGGGGGGTAGCGGGAGGTATAATGAGCAGTTCTTC.

CDR3 bases: TGTGCCAGCTATGGACAGGCGAATTCACCCCTCCACTTT. This sequence encodes CASYGQANSPLHF. V gene TRBV6-5 combines with J gene TRBJ1-6; 7 bases match TRBD1. This CDR3 comprises 13 residues. CDR1 and CDR2 (germline): MNHEY, SVGAGI. Trimming took 8 bases from V and 7 from J; bases not matched to a gene: 5.

CDR3 sequence: CASSQPGTGFFDTQYF. The CDR3 coding sequence is TGTGCCAGCAGCCAGCCCGGGACAGGGTTTTTTGATACGCAGTATTTT. The J gene is TRBJ2-3, the V gene TRBV4-2, with TRBD1 matching 9 bases. CDR1 is LGHNA and CDR2 is YNFKEQ in the germline V gene. This CDR3 is 16 amino acids long. The J segment lost 6 bases and the V segment lost 3 bases, leaving 10 bases of the junction unmatched.

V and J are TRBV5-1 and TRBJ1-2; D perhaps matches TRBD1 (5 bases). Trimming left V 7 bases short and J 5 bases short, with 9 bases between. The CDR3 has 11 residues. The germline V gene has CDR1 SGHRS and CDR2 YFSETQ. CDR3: CASRDWYGYTF. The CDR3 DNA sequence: TGCGCCAGCCGGGACTGGTATGGCTACACCTTC.

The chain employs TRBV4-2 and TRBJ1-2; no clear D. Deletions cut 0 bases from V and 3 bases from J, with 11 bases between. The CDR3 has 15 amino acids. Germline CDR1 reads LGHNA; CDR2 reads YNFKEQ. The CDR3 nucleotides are TGTGCCAGCAGCCAAGAGTCTATCGGGGACTATGGCTACACCTTC. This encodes CASSQESIGDYGYTF.

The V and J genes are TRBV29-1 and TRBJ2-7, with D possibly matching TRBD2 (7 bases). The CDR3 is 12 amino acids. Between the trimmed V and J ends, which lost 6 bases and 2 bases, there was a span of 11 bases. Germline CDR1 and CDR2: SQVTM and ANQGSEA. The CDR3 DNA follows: TGCAGCGTACGGCGGGGGCCCTACGAGCAGTACTTC. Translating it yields CSVRRGPYEQYF.

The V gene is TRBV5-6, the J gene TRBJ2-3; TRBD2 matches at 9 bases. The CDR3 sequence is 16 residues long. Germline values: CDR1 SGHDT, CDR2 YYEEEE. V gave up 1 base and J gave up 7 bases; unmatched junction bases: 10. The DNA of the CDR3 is TGTGCCAGCAGCTTGTTCCAGGCGGCTAGCGGGAATACGCAGTATTTT. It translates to CASSLFQAASGNTQYF.